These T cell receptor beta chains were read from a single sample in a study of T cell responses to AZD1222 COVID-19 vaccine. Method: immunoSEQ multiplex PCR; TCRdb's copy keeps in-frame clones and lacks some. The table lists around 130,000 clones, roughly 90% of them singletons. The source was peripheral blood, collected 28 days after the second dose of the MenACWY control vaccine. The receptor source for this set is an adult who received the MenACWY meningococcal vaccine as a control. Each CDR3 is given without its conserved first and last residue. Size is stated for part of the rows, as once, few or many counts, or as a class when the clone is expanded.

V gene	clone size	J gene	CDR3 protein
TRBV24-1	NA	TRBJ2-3	ATSDADKYTQY
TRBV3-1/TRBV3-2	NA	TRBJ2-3	ASSPASGRIDTQY
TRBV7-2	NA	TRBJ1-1	ASSSKTAMNTEAF
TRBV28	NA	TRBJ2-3	ASSSFVGASGTDTQY
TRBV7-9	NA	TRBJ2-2	ASSPSLDKVGELF
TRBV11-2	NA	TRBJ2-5	ASSSRYQETQY
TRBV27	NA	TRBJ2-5	ASRVASASQETQY
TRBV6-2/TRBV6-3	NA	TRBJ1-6	ASSYLSADNSPLH
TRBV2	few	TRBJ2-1	ASSRGFYNEQF
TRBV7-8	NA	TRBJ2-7	ASSLVLMGSNSYEQY
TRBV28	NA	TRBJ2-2	ASREFGELF
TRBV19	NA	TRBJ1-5	ASSSQGNNQPQH
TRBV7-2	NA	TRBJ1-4	ASSLVAGGGKLF
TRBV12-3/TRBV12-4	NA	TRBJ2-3	ASSWSSIGTQY
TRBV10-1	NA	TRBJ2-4	ASSDQGSKNIQY
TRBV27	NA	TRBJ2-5	ASSSVPKVLPYQETQY
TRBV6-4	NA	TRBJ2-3	ASSARGEGTDTQY
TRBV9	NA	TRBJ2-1	ASSVDSGLYNEQF
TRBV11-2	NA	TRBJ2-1	ASSVRGAGEGNEQF
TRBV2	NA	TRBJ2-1	ASSERLAGGEQF
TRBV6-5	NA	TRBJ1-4	ASSYSGTGQGFGLF
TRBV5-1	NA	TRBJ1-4	ASSRWTGQSEKLF
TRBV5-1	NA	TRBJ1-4	ASSLALRDRDEKLF
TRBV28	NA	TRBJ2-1	ASSEIGTESYNEQF
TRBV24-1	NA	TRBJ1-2	ATSEFKQGAGYGYT
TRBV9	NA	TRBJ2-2	ASSVVMNTGELF
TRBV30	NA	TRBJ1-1	AWRTEWNTEAF
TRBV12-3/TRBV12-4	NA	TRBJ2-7	ASRLAGTSEQY
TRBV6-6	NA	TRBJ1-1	ASSQTSNTEAF
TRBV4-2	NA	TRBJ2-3	ASSQAGYTDTQY
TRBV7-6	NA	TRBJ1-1	ASSLYQVEMNTEAF
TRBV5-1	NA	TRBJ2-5	ASSSSTGDQETQY
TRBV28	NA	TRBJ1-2	ASSFGTRPGGYGYT
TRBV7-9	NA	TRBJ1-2	ASSLGDGTGGNGYT
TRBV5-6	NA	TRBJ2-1	ASIQRGGGEQF
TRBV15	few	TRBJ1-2	ATSRDLDRYT
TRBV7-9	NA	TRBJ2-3	ASSASGGTDTQY
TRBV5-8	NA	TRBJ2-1	ASSLAGTRAGHEQF
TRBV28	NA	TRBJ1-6	ASSFLYSGSENSPLH
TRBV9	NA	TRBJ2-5	ASSVGTGNPRETQY
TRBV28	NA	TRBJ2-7	ASSRYRVTSIYEQY
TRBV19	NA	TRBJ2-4	ASSTPGTGGLGAKNIQY
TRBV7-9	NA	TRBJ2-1	ASSLSISYNEQF
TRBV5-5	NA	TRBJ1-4	ASSLSPDRGEKLF
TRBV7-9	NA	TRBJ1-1	ASSLGGLPMNTEAF
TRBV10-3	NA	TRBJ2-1	AISEPKGSSYNEQF
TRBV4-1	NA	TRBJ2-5	ASSQDVLLTGTQY
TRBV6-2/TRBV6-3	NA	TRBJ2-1	ASSYGGGSYNEQF